This TCR beta chain appears in the sequencing data of a study of T cell clones after liver transplantation. Study summary: Liver transplant recipients had immunosuppression withdrawal attempted within 2 years. TCRbeta sequencing after a pre-transplant mixed lymphocyte reaction identified graft-donor-reactive clones, later tracked in post-transplant blood. As an antigen-independent comparator, third-party-reactive TCRbeta sequences came from pre-transplant mixed lymphocyte reactions. Blood was drawn pre-transplant, before withdrawal, and after full or failed withdrawal.

The data were produced by immunoSEQ multiplex PCR, yet TCRdb's version contains in-frame clones alone and is incomplete. The table includes tens of thousands of clones, around 70% detected once. Germline CDR1 is LNHDA and CDR2 is SQIVND (reference sequence). CDR3 length: 17 amino acids. V lost 0 bases to trimming and J lost 0 bases; unmatched junction nucleotides: 3. The chain is built from TRBV19 and TRBJ2-3, with 10 positions matching TRBD2. Sequencing used CD4+ T cells from blood, obtained at the 22-month timepoint. The TCR was taken from a human patient who received a liver transplant. Some T cells may originate from the graft donor. CDR3 residues: CASSIDPSGGSTDTQYF. DNA for the CDR3: TGTGCCAGTAGTATAGATCCTAGCGGGGGTAGCACAGATACGCAGTATTTT.